Listed below are T cell receptor beta chains from one sample, sequenced in a study of blood T cell repertoires in COVID-19. TCRdb's copy holds only in-frame clones and misses some; the assay was immunoSEQ multiplex PCR. The table lists about 59,000 clones, roughly 90% of them singletons. The sequenced material came from peripheral blood. These receptors originate from an elderly man with acute or convalescent COVID-19. Each CDR3 is given without its conserved first and last residue.

CDR3 protein: ASRGDRGHSYEQY
V gene: TRBV6-4
J gene: TRBJ2-7

CDR3 protein: ASSVGQGAIGNTIY
V gene: TRBV5-4
J gene: TRBJ1-3

CDR3 protein: ASSHGQGLSPLH
V gene: TRBV5-1
J gene: TRBJ1-6

CDR3 protein: ASSRRTGGTDTQY
V gene: TRBV6-2/TRBV6-3
J gene: TRBJ2-3

CDR3 protein: ASSIGFRDMNTEAF
V gene: TRBV27
J gene: TRBJ1-1

CDR3 protein: ASSSTSSGTARSNT
V gene: TRBV7-9
J gene: TRBJ1-2

CDR3 protein: ASSPVRGASSYEQY
V gene: TRBV7-2
J gene: TRBJ2-7

CDR3 protein: ASSKTWDSYTSAANEQF
V gene: TRBV11-3
J gene: TRBJ2-1

CDR3 protein: AWSVRDLGTQY
V gene: TRBV30
J gene: TRBJ2-5

CDR3 protein: ASSTPRDRGQSSGELF
V gene: TRBV19
J gene: TRBJ2-2

CDR3 protein: ASSLRGADSPLH
V gene: TRBV7-2
J gene: TRBJ1-6

CDR3 protein: ASSGLAGGRYEQY
V gene: TRBV19
J gene: TRBJ2-7

CDR3 protein: AWSLAEGVDTQY
V gene: TRBV30
J gene: TRBJ2-3

CDR3 protein: ASSQLLGASYEQY
V gene: TRBV4-1
J gene: TRBJ2-7

CDR3 protein: ASSPPGGAGLYNEQF
V gene: TRBV18
J gene: TRBJ2-1

CDR3 protein: ASSERGRTYEQY
V gene: TRBV5-1
J gene: TRBJ2-7

CDR3 protein: ASGPDRDEKLF
V gene: TRBV6-5
J gene: TRBJ1-4

CDR3 protein: ASRVGTENQPQH
V gene: TRBV6-5
J gene: TRBJ1-5

CDR3 protein: ASSDRGRAEAF
V gene: TRBV6-1
J gene: TRBJ1-1

CDR3 protein: ASSQDTGGDSPLH
V gene: TRBV14
J gene: TRBJ1-6

CDR3 protein: ASSYSGGGENTEAF
V gene: TRBV6-6
J gene: TRBJ1-1

CDR3 protein: ASSFSGFGSYNEQF
V gene: TRBV5-1
J gene: TRBJ2-1

CDR3 protein: ASSQGTGENSPLH
V gene: TRBV3-1/TRBV3-2
J gene: TRBJ1-6

CDR3 protein: ACWRDNEQF
V gene: TRBV6-5
J gene: TRBJ2-1